This paragraph covers one T cell receptor (beta chain) sequence. This sample is part of a study of blood T cell repertoires in COVID-19. Authors' processing steps: Reference gene primer amplification in the assay estimated nucleated cell counts. Produced via immunoSEQ multiplex PCR; TCRdb's table is partial and in-frame only. V and J calls and clone size follow that table, whereas D and trimming were derived from the DNA. The sample shows 450,000 to 600,000 clones, around 87% of them seen only once. The J segment lost 4 bases and the V segment lost 5 bases, leaving 2 bases of the junction unmatched. This CDR3 has 13 amino acids. Per the germline V gene, CDR1 is LNHDA and CDR2 is SQIVND (reference sequence).

The specimen was PBMCs or T cells enriched from blood (not recorded which). The chain has TRBV19 and TRBJ1-1, with TRBD1 matching over 9 bases. The receptor's source is a woman aged 18 to 35 who had recovered from COVID-19. CDR3: CASSADRGTEAFF. The CDR3 DNA reads as TGTGCCAGTAGTGCGGACAGGGGCACTGAAGCTTTCTTT.